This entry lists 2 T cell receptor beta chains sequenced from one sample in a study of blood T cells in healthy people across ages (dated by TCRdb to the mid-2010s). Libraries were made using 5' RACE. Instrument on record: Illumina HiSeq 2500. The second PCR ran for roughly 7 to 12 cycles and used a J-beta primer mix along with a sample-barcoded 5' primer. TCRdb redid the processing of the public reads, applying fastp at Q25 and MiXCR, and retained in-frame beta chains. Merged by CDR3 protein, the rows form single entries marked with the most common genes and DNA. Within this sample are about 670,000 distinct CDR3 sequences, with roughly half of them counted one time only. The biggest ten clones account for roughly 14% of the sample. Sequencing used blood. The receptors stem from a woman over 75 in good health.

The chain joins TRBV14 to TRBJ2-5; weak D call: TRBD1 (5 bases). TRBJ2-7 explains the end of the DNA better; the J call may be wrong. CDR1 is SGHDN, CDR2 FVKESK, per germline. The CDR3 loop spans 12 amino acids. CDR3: CASSHRVGEQYF. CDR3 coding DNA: TGTGCCAGCAGCCACAGGGTTGGCGAGCAGTACTTC.

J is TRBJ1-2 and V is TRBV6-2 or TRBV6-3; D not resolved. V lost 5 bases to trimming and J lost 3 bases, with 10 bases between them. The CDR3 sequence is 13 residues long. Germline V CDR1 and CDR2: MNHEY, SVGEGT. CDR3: CASSREGDYGYTF. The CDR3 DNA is TGTGCCAGCAGTCGCGAGGGTGACTATGGCTACACCTTC.